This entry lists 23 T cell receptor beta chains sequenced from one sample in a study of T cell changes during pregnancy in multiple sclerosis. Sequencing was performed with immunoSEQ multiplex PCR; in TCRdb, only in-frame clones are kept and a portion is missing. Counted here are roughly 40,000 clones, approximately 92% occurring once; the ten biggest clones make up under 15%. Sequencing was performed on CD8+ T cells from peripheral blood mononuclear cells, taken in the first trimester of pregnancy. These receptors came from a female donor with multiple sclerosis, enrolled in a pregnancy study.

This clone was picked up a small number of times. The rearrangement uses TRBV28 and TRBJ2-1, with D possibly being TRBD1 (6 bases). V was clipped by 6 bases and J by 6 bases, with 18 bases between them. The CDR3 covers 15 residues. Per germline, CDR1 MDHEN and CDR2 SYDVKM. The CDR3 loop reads CASRHPTDRSNEQFF. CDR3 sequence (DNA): TGTGCCAGCAGACACCCGACGGACAGATCCAATGAGCAGTTCTTC.

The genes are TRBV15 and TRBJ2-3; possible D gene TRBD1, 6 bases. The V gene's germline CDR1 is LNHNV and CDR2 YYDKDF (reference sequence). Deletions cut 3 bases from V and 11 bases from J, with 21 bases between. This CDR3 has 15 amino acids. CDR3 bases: TGTGCCACCAGCAGCACACTTGAACAGGGACGTGTGCAGTATTTT. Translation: CATSSTLEQGRVQYF. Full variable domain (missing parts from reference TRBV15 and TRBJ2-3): DAMVIQNPRYQVTQFGKPVTLSCSQTLNHNVMYWYQQKSSQAPKLLFHYYDKDFNNEADTPDNFQSRRPNTSFCFLDIRSPGLGDTAMYLCATSSTLEQGRVQYFGPGTRLTVL.

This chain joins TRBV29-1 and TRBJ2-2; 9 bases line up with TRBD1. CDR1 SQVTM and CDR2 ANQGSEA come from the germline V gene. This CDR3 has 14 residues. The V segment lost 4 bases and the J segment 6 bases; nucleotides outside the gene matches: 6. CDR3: CSVGGQGTAGELFF. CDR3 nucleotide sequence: TGCAGCGTTGGGGGACAGGGAACGGCCGGGGAGCTGTTTTTT.

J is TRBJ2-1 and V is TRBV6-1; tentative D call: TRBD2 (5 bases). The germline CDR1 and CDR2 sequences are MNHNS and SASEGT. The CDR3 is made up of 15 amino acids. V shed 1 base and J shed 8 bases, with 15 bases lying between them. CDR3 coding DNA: TGTGCCAGCAGTGAAGAAGGGCTAGCATCCCATGAGCAGTTCTTC. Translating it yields CASSEEGLASHEQFF.

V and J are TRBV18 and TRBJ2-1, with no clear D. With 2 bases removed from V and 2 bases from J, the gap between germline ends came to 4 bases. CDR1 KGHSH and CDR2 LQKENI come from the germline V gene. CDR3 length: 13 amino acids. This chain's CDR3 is CASSPDTYNEQFF. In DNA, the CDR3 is TGTGCCAGCTCACCAGACACCTACAATGAGCAGTTCTTC.

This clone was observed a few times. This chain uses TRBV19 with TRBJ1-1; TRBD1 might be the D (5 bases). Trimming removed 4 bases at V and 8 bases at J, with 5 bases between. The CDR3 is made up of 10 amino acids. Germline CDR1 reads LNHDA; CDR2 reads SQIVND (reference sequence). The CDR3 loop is CASSNREAFF. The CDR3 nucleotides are TGTGCCAGTAGTAACAGGGAAGCTTTCTTT.

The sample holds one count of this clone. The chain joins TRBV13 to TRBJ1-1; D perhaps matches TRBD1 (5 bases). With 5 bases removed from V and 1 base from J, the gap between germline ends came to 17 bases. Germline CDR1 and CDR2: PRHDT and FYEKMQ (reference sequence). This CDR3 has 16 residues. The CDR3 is CASSTHDSSGNTEAFF. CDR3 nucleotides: TGTGCCAGCAGCACGCACGACAGTTCGGGGAACACTGAAGCTTTCTTT.

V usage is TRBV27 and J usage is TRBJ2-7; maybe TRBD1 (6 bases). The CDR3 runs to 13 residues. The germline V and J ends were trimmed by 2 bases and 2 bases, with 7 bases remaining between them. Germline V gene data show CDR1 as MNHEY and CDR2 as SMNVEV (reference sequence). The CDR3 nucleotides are TGTGCCAGCAGTTTACAGGGGACCTACGAGCAGTACTTC. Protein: CASSLQGTYEQYF.

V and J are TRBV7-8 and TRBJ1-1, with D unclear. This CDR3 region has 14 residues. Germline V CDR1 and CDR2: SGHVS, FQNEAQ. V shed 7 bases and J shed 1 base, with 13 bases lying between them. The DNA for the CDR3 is TGTGCCAGCACCACCGACATAACGAACACTGAAGCTTTCTTT. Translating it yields CASTTDITNTEAFF.

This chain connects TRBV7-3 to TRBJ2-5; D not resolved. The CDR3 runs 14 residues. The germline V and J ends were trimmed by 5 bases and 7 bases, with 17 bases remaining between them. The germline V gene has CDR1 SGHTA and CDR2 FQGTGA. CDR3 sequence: CASSPTPIPGTQYF. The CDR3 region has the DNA TGTGCCAGCAGCCCTACTCCTATCCCAGGGACCCAGTACTTC.

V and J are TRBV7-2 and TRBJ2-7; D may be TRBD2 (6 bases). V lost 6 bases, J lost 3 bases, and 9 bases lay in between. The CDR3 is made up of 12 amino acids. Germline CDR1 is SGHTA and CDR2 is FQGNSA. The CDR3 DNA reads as TGTGCCAGCAGTCGGGACTTCTACGAGCAGTACTTC. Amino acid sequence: CASSRDFYEQYF.

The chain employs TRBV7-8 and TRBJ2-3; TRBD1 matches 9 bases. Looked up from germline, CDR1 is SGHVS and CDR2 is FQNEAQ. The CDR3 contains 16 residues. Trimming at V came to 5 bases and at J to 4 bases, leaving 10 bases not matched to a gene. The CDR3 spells CASSGLQGARADTQYF. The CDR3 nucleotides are TGTGCCAGCAGCGGACTACAGGGGGCGCGCGCAGATACGCAGTATTTT.

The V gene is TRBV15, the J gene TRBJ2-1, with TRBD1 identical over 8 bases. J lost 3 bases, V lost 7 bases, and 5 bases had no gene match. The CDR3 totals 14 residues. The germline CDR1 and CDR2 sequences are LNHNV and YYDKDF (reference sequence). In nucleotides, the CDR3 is TGTGCCACCACCCCGGGACAGGACTACAATGAGCAGTTCTTC. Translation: CATTPGQDYNEQFF.

The CDR3 DNA reads as TGTGCCAGCAGTGAACTAGCGGGGTATTCCTACAATGAGCAGTTCTTC. Residues: CASSELAGYSYNEQFF. The chain joins TRBV6-4 to TRBJ2-1; TRBD2 agrees at 10 bases. V shed 3 bases and J 1 base; nucleotides not matched to a gene: 3. In germline, CDR1 is MRHNA, CDR2 SNTAGT. The CDR3 consists of 16 residues.

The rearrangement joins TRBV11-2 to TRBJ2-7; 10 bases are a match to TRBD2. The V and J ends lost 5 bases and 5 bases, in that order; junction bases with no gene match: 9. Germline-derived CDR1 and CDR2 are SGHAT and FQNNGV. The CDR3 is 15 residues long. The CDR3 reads CASSPGLLAGDEQYF. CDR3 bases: TGTGCCAGCAGCCCGGGCCTCCTAGCGGGGGACGAGCAGTACTTC.

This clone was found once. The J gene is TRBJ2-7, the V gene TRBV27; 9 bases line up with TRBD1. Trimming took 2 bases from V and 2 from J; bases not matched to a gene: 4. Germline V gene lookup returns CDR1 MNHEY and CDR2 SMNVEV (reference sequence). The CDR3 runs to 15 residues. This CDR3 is CASSLGTGTPYEQYF. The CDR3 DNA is TGTGCCAGCAGTTTAGGGACAGGGACCCCCTACGAGCAGTACTTC.

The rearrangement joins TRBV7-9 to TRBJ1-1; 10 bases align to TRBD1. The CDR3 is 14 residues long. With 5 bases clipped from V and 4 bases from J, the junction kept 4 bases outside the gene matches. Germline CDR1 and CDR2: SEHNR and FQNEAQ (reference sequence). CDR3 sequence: CASSQGQGSTEAFF. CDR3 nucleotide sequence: TGTGCCAGCAGCCAGGGACAGGGGAGCACTGAAGCTTTCTTT.

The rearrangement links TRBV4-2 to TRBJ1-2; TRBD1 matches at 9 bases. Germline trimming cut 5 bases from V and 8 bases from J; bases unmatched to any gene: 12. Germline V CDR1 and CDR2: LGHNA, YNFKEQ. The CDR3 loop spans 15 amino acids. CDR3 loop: CASSTSTGTGLGYTF. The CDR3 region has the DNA TGTGCCAGCAGCACTAGTACCGGGACAGGGTTGGGCTACACCTTC.

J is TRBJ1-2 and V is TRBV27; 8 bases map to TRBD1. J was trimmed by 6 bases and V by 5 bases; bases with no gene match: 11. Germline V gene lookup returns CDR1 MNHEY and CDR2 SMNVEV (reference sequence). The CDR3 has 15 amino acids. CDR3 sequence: CASSILQGDWNGYTF. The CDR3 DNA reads TGTGCCAGCAGTATCCTACAGGGGGATTGGAATGGCTACACCTTC.

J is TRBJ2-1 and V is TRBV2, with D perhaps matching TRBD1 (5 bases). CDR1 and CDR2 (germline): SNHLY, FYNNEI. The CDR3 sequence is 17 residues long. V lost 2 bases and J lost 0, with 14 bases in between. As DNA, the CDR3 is TGTGCCAGCAGTGAACCCTTCGACAGAGGCTCCTACAATGAGCAGTTCTTC. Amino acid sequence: CASSEPFDRGSYNEQFF.

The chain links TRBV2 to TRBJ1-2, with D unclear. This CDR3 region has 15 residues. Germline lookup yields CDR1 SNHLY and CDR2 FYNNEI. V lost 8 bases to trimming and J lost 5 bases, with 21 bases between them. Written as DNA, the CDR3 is TGTGCCAGCCTTGATCAGAGGGCTATAGGGTATGGCTACACCTTC. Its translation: CASLDQRAIGYGYTF.

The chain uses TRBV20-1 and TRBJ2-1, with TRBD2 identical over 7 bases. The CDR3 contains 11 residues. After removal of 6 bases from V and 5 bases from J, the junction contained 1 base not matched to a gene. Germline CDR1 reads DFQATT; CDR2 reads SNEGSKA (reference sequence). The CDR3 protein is CSARGDNEQFF. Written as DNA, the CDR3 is TGCAGTGCCCGGGGGGACAATGAGCAGTTCTTC.

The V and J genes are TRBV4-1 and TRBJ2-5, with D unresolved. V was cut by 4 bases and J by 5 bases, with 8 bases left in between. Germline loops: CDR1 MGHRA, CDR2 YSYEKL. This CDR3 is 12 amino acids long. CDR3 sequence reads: CASSPSGETQYF. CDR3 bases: TGCGCCAGCAGCCCTAGTGGGGAGACCCAGTACTTC.